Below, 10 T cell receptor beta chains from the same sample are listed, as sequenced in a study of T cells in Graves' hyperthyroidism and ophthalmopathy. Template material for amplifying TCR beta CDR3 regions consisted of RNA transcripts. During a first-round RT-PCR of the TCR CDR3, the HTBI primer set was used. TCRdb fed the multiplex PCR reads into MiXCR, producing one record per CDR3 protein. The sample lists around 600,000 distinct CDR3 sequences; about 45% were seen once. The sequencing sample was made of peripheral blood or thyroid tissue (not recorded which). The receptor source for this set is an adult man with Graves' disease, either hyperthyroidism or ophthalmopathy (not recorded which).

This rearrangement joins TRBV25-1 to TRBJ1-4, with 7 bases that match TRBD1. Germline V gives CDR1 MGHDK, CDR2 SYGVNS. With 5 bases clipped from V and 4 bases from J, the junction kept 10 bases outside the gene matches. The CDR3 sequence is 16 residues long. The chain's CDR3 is CASSLQGFGLNEKLFF. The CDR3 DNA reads TGTGCCAGCAGTCTACAGGGGTTTGGACTTAATGAAAAACTGTTTTTT.

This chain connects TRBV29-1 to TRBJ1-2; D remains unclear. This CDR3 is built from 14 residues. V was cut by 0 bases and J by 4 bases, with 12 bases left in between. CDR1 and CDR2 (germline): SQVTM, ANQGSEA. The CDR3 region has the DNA TGCAGCGTTGAAGATCACGGGAGGGCCTATGGCTACACCTTC. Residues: CSVEDHGRAYGYTF.

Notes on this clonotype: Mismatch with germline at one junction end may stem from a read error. CDR3 region: CASSWDRGTYEQYF. The CDR3 DNA reads TGTGCCAGCAGTTGGGACAGGGGCACCTACGAGCAGTACTTC. V gene TRBV5-1 combines with J gene TRBJ2-7; 10 nucleotides line up with TRBD1. From germline, CDR1 is SGHRS and CDR2 YFSETQ. This CDR3 has 14 amino acids.

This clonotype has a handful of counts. The CDR3 coding sequence is TGCAGCGTTGACGCTAGCGGGATCTACAATGAGCAGTTCTTC. Amino acid sequence: CSVDASGIYNEQFF. The chain uses TRBV29-1 and TRBJ2-1, with TRBD2 identical over 9 bases. From germline, CDR1 is SQVTM and CDR2 ANQGSEA. V was clipped by 3 bases and J by 3 bases; unmatched bases: 3. The CDR3 extends over 14 amino acids.

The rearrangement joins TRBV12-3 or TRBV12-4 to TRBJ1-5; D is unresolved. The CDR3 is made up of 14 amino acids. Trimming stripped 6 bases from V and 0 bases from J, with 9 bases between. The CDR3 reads CASRGSSSNQPQHF. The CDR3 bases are TGTGCCAGCAGGGGTTCGAGTAGCAATCAGCCCCAGCATTTT.

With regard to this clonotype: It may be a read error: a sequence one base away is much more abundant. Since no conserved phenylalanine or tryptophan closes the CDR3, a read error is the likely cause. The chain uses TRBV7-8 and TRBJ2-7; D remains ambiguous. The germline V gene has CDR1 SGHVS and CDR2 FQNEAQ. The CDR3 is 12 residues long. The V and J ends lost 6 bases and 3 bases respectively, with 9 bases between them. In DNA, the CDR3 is TGTGCCAGCAGTTCGGACCTCTACGAGCAGTACCTC. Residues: CASSSDLYEQYL.

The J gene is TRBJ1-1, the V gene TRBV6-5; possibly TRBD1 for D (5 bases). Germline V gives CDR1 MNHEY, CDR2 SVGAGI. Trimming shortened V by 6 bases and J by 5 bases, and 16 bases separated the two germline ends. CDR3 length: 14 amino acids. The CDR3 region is CASRDPGRMTEAFF. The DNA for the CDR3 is TGTGCCAGCAGGGATCCGGGACGGATGACTGAAGCTTTCTTT.

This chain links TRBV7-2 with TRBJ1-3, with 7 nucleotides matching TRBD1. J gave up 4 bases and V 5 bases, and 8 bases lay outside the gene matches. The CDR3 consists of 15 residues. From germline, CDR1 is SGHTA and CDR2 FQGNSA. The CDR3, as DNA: TGTGCCAGCAGCACCCGACAGGGTCAAGGAAACACCATATATTTT. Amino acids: CASSTRQGQGNTIYF.

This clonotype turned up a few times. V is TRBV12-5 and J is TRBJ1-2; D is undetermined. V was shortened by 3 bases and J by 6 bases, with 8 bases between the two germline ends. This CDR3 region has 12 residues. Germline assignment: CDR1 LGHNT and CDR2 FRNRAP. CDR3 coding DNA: TGTGCTAGTGGTTTCGCGGGGAATGGCTACACCTTC. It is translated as CASGFAGNGYTF. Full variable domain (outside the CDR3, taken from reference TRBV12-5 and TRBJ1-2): DARVTQTPRHKVTEMGQEVTMRCQPILGHNTVFWYRQTMMQGLELLAYFRNRAPLDDSGMPKDRFSAEMPDATLATLKIQPSEPRDSAVYFCASGFAGNGYTFGSGTRLTVV.

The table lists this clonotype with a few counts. CDR3: CASSMGPTNTEAFF. CDR3 bases: TGTGCCAGCAGTATGGGACCGACGAACACTGAAGCTTTCTTT. The chain couples TRBV6-5 to TRBJ1-1; the D gene is possibly TRBD1 (5 bases). Germline values: CDR1 MNHEY, CDR2 SVGAGI. The V end lost 5 bases, the J end lost 1 base, and 11 bases lay between the germline ends. The CDR3 runs to 14 residues.